This T cell receptor beta chain was recorded in a study of lymphopenia after photon versus proton radiotherapy. General observations from the study: After the lymphocyte nadir, photon-treated repertoires showed oligoclonal expansion, especially of CD8+ Temra cells.

Concerning this clone itself: Its target is not known.

Generated by immunoSEQ multiplex PCR, the TCRdb table keeps only in-frame clones and is missing some. Of around 26,000 clones listed, about 88% are singletons. CDR1 LNHNV and CDR2 YYDKDF come from the germline V gene (reference sequence). V lost 1 base and J 4 bases, leaving 10 bases between the germline ends. CDR3 length equals 14 residues. This sequence joins TRBV15 and TRBJ1-2; TRBD1 might be the D (5 bases). Specimen: peripheral blood, collected from a patient treated with photon-based radiotherapy. This clonotype originated in a woman aged 50 to 60 with cholangiocarcinoma. CDR3 nucleotides: TGTGCCACCAGCAGAGGAGGGGTAGGCTATGGCTACACCTTC. Translated: CATSRGGVGYGYTF.